This TCR beta chain was profiled in a study of shared clonotypes between healthy human individuals. Points from the study as a whole: Researchers sampled blood only, noting tissue repertoires likely differ.

Turning to this clone: Its antigen is not known. The sample has other DNA sequences that encode this CDR3 too.

The germline V gene encodes CDR1 MNHEY and CDR2 SVGAGI. Trimming stripped 0 bases from V and 5 bases from J, with 7 bases between. There are 13 residues in the CDR3. Investigators spread the genomic DNA of each subset evenly over several immunoSEQ plates. Some clones are missing from TCRdb's copy, which holds only in-frame ones; the method was immunoSEQ multiplex PCR. In the table there are about 2 million clones, about 95% of which are singletons. The naive CD8 fraction comprised CD45RO-negative cells positively selected for CCR7 and excluded terminally differentiated effector memory CD45RA+ cells. Healthy HIV-negative adults without recent acute infections or vaccinations served as donors.

The receptor was derived from a man between 18 and 29 years old in good health. Sample: naive CD8+ T cells sorted from blood. V gene TRBV6-5 combines with J gene TRBJ1-2; D gene unclear. In nucleotides, the CDR3 is TGTGCCAGCAGTTACTCGACCGGGTATGGCTACACCTTC. As protein: CASSYSTGYGYTF.